This T cell receptor (beta chain) was sequenced in a study of cytotoxic CD8 clonotypes in ibrutinib-treated CLL. Study findings and constraints: The clonality rise at ibrutinib response reflected private clonotype expansion. Clonality rose at ibrutinib response, held steady in sustained remission, and fell toward baseline at progression.

In regard to this clone: What it binds is unknown.

CDR1 and CDR2 (germline): SGHTA, FQGNSA. The CDR3 extends over 14 amino acids. Trimming pared 3 bases from V and 5 bases from J, leaving 10 bases between. TCRdb's copy holds only in-frame clones and misses some; the assay was immunoSEQ multiplex PCR. The data show over 65,000 clones, around 65% seen once. This specimen was PBMCs, taken after 12 months of ibrutinib treatment. The rearrangement joins TRBV7-2 to TRBJ1-4; the D is unclear. The origin of this receptor is a human donor with chronic lymphocytic leukemia. For the CDR3, the DNA is TGTGCCAGCAGCTTTAGGACGGACAATGAAAAACTGTTTTTT. This sequence encodes CASSFRTDNEKLFF.